This TCR beta chain was captured in a study of blood T cell repertoires in COVID-19. The CDR3 sequence is 15 residues long. CDR1 is KGHSH and CDR2 is LQKENI in the germline V gene. Trimming at V came to 1 base and at J to 6 bases, leaving 8 bases not matched to a gene. Original handling: Reference gene primer amplification gave estimated nucleated cell counts. Generated by immunoSEQ multiplex PCR, the TCRdb table keeps only in-frame clones and is missing some. That table supplies the V and J calls and clone size; D and trimming were determined from the DNA. The table records about 180,000 clones, about 88% of them present only once.

The genes are TRBV18 and TRBJ1-2; 7 bases agree with TRBD1. The specimen was peripheral blood. The TCR was taken from a woman under 40 with active or convalescent COVID-19. CDR3 bases: TGTGCCAGCTCACCACGGGACAGAACGTTTCATGGCTACACCTTC. It is translated as CASSPRDRTFHGYTF.